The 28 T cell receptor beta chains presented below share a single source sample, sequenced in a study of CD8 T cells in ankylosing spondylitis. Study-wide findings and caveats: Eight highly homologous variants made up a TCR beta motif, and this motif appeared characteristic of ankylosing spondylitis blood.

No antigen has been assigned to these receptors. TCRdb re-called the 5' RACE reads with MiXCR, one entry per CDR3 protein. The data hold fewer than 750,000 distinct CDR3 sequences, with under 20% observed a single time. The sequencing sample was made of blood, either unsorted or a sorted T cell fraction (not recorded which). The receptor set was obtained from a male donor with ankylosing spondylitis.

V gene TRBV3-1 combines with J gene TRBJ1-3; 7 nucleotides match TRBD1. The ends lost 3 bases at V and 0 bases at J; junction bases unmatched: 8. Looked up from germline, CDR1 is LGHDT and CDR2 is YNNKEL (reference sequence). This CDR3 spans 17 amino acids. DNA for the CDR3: TGTGCCAGCAGCCATCTCGTGACAGGGAGCTCTGGAAACACCATATATTTT. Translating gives CASSHLVTGSSGNTIYF.

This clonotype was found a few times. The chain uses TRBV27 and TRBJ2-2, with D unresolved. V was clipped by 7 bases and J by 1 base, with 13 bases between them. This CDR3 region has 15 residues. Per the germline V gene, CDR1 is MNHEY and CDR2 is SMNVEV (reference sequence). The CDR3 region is CASTDPPVNTGELFF. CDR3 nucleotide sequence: TGTGCCAGCACCGACCCCCCAGTGAACACCGGGGAGCTGTTTTTT.

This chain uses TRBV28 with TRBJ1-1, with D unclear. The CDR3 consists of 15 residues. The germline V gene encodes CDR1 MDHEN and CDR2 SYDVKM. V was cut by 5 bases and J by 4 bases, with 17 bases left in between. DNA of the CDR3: TGTGCCAGCAGTGGAGAAGGGTATCGGGCCACTGAAGCTTTCTTT. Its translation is CASSGEGYRATEAFF.

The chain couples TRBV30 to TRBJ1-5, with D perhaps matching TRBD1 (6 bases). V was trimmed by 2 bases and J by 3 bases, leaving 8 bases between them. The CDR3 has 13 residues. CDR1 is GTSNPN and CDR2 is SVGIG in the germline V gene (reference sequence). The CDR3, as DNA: TGTGCCTGGAGTAGGGACATCAATCAGCCCCAGCATTTT. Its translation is CAWSRDINQPQHF. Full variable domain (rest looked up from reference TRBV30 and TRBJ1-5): SQTIHQWPATLVQPVGSPLSLECTVEGTSNPNLYWYRQAAGRGLQLLFYSVGIGQISSEVPQNLSASRPQDRQFILSSKKLLLSDSGFYLCAWSRDINQPQHFGDGTRLSIL.

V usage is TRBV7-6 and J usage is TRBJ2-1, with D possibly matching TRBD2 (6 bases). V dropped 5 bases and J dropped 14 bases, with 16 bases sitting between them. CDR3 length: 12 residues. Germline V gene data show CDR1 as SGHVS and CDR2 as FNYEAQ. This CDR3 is CASSPGAGLKFF. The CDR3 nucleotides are TGTGCCAGCAGCCCCGGGGCGGGATTGAAGTTCTTC.

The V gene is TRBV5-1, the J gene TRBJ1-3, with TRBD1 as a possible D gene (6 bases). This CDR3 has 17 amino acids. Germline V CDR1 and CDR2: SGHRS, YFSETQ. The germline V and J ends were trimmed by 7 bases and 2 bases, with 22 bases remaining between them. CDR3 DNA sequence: TGCGCCAGCTCCCTAATTGCAGGGACACAGACTGGAAACACCATATATTTT. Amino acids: CASSLIAGTQTGNTIYF.

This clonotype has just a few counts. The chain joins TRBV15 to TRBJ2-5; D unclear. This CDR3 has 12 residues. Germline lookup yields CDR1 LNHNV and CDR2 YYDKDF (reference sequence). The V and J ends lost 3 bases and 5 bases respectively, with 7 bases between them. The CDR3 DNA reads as TGTGCCACCAGCAGGGCTAGGGAGACCCAGTACTTC. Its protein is CATSRARETQYF.

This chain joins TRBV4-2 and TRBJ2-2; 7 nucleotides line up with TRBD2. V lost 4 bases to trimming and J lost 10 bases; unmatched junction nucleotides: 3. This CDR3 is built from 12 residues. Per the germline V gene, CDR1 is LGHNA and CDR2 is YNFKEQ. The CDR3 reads CASSPGREELFF. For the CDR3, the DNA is TGTGCCAGCAGCCCTGGGAGGGAGGAGCTGTTTTTT.

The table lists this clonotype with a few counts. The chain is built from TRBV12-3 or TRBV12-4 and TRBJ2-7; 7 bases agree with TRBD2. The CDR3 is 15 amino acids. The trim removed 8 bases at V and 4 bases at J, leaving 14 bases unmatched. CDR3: CASRGARDYSYEQYF. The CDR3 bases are TGTGCCAGCCGTGGGGCCCGGGACTACTCATACGAGCAGTACTTC.

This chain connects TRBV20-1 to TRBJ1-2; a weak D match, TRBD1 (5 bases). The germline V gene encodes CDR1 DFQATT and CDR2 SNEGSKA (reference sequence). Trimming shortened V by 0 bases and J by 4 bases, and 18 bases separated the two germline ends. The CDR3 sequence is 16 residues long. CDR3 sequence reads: CSARDRRKGDLYGYTF. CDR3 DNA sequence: TGCAGTGCTAGAGACAGACGTAAAGGGGATCTCTATGGCTACACCTTC.

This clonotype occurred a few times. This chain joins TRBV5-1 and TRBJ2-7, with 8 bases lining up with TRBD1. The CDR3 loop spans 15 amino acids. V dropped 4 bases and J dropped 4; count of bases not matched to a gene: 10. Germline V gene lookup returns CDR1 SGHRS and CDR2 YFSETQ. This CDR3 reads CASSRLTGEKYEQYF. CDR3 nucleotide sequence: TGCGCCAGCAGCAGACTGACAGGGGAGAAGTACGAGCAGTACTTC.

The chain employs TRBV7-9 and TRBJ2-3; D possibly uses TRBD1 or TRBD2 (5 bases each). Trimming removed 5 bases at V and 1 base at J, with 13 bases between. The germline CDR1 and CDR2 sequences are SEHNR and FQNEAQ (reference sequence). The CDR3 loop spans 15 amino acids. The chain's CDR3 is CASSPRDQGTDTQYF. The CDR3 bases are TGTGCCAGCAGCCCGAGGGACCAAGGCACAGATACGCAGTATTTT.

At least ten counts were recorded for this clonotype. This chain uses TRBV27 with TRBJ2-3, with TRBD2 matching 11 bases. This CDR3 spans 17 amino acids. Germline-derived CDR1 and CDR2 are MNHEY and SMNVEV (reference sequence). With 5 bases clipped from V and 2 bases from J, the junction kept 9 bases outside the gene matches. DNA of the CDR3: TGTGCCAGCAGTCTCCTATTAGCGGGGGGGCACACAGATACGCAGTATTTT. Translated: CASSLLLAGGHTDTQYF.

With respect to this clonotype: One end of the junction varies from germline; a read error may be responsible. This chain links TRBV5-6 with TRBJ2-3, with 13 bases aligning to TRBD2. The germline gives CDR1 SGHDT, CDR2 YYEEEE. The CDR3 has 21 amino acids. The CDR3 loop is CATSPLRPGQEGLAGEDTQYF. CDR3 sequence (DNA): TGTGCCACCAGCCCCCTTCGCCCGGGACAGGAAGGACTAGCGGGAGAAGATACGCAGTATTTT.

CDR3 DNA sequence: TGCAGTGCTACCCGGTGGCAGGGTGCCCAAGAGACCCAGTACTTC. As protein: CSATRWQGAQETQYF. The chain links TRBV20-1 to TRBJ2-5; a possible D gene is TRBD1 (5 bases). The V end was cut by 4 bases, the J end by 1 base, with 16 bases between. From germline, CDR1 is DFQATT and CDR2 SNEGSKA (reference sequence). The CDR3 totals 15 residues.

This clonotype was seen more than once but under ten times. CDR3 in DNA: TGTGCCAGCAGTTCCGAGGGGCTTCGGACTGAAGCTTTCTTT. Translation: CASSSEGLRTEAFF. The V call is TRBV12-3 or TRBV12-4, the J call TRBJ1-1, with D perhaps TRBD1 (5 bases). The V end lost 4 bases, the J end lost 5 bases, and 14 bases lay between the germline ends. The CDR3 is 14 residues long.

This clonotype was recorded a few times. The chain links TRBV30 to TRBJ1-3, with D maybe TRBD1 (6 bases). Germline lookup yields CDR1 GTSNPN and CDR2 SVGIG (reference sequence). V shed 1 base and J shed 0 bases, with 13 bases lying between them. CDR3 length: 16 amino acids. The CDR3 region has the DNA TGTGCCTGGAGTGGCGGGGACACAATCTCTGGAAACACCATATATTTT. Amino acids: CAWSGGDTISGNTIYF.

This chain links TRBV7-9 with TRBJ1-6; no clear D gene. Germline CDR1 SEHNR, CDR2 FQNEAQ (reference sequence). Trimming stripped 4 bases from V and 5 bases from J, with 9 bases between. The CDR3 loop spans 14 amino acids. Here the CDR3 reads CASSSRVDNSPLHF. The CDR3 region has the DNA TGTGCCAGCAGCTCCCGGGTCGATAATTCACCCCTCCACTTT.

The CDR3 protein is CASSVRGSGANVLTF. For the CDR3, the DNA is TGTGCCAGCAGTGTGCGAGGTTCCGGGGCCAACGTCCTGACTTTC. The chain employs TRBV25-1 and TRBJ2-6; no clear D. The germline V and J ends were trimmed by 4 bases and 4 bases, with 11 bases remaining between them. CDR1 and CDR2 (germline): MGHDK, SYGVNS. This CDR3 has 15 amino acids.

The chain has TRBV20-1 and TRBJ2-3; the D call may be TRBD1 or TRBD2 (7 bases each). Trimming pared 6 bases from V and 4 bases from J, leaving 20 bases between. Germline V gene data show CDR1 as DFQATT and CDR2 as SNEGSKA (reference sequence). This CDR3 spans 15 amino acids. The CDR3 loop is CSARRGEGAPDTQYF. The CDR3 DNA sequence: TGCAGTGCAAGGAGGGGGGAGGGGGCCCCAGATACGCAGTATTTT.

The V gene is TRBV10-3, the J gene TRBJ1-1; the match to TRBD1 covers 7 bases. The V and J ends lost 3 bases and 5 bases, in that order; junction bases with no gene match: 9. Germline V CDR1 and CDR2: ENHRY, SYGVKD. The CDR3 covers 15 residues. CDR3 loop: CAISDKQGIGTEAFF. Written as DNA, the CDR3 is TGTGCCATCAGTGACAAACAGGGGATCGGGACTGAAGCTTTCTTT.

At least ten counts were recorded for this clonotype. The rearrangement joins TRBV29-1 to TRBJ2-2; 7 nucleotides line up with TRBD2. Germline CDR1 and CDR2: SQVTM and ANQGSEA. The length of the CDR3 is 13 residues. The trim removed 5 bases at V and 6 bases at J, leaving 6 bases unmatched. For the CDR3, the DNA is TGCAGCGTTAGAACTAGCGAGGCCGGGGAGCTGTTTTTT. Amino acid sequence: CSVRTSEAGELFF.

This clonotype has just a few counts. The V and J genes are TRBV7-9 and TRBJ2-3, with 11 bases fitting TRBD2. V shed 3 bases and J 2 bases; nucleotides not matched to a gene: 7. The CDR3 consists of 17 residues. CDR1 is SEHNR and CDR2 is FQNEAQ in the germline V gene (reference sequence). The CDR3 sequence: CASSFPLAGGPTDTQYF. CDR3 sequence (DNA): TGTGCCAGCAGCTTTCCCCTAGCGGGAGGCCCCACAGATACGCAGTATTTT.

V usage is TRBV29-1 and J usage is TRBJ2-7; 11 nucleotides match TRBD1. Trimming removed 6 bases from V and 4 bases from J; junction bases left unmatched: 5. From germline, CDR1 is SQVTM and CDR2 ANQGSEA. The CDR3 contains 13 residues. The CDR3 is CSVWDRGRYEQYF. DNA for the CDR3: TGCAGCGTATGGGACAGGGGGAGGTACGAGCAGTACTTC.

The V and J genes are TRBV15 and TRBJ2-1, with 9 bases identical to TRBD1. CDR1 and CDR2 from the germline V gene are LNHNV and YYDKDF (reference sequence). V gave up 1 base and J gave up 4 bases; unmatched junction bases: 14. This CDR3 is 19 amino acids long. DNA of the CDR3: TGTGCCACCAGCAGAGGGCCCTCCCTGGGGGGACAGGGATACAATGAGCAGTTCTTC. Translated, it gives CATSRGPSLGGQGYNEQFF.

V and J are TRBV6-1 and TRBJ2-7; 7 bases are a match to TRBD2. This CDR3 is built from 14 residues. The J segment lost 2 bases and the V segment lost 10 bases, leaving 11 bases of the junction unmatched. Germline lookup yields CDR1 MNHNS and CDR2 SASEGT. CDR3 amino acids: CATALGGRTYEQYF. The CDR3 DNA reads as TGTGCCACTGCATTGGGAGGGAGAACCTACGAGCAGTACTTC.

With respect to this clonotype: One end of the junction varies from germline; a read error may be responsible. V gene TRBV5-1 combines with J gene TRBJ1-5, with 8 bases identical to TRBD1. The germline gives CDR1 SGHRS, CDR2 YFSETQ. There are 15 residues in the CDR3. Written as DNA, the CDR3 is TGCGCCAGCAGCTTCCAGGGGGCTGGCAATCAGCCCCGGCATTTT. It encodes CASSFQGAGNQPRHF.

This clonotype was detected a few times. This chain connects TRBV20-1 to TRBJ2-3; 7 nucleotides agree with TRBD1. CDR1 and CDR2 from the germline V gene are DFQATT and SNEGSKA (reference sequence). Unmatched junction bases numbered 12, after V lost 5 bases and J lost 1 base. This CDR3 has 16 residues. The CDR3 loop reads CSAETRDRRGTDTQYF. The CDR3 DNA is TGCAGTGCTGAAACCCGGGACAGAAGGGGCACAGATACGCAGTATTTT.